This T cell receptor beta chain was profiled in a study of blood T cell repertoires in COVID-19 (dated by TCRdb to 2020 to 2022). Regarding the research as a whole: Samples covering the acute and convalescent phases of COVID-19 were provided by collaborators in the United States, Italy and Spain. The material from the prospective study consisted of cDNA or gDNA derived from T cells, B-cell-depleted T cells, or PBMCs. Deeply sampled blood TCRbeta repertoires from subjects exposed to, actively infected with, or recovered from COVID-19 were included in the dataset. The repertoires were made available in a free public database intended to serve as a resource for research on the immune response to SARS-CoV-2. Samples were obtained from the ongoing ImmuneRACE study (first 160 participants) and from about 1,300 subjects provided by 6 global collaborators. Nearly every sample came with metadata listing a de-identified subject ID, COVID-19 status, age in years and sex. Where HLA class I and class II types were available, the types were taken from metadata supplied by the sample provider, not from assay-based typing.

This clone appeared a single time. Its antigen is still unknown. No quality values exist for individual bases; no much larger clone is one base distant. The collaborating institutions used their own protocols to collect whole blood in K2EDTA tubes. Collaborator samples were shipped for TCRbeta analysis as frozen whole blood, isolated PBMCs, or DNA extracted from either sample type. TCRbeta CDR3 regions were amplified from genomic DNA using the immunoSEQ Assay, a bias-controlled multiplex PCR. The original methods were these. The number of nucleated cells in each sample was estimated from the amplification of reference gene primers within the assay. To quantify the absolute abundance of each unique TCRbeta CDR3 rearrangement, sequence reads were collapsed and filtered. For each sample, productive Simpson clonality was calculated as the square root of Simpson's diversity index across productive rearrangements. TCRdb holds this immuneACCESS table with in-frame rearrangements only. Some clones are missing; in checked studies, unresolved V genes explain under half, and the rest has no known cause. D and trimming were read from the DNA, whereas the V and J calls and clone size are those reported in that table. The sample includes some 190,000 clones, with around 79% observed a single time. The ten largest clonotypes hold approximately 13% of the sample.

Results the study describes overall, beyond this receptor: The quantity of clinical and demographic metadata differed by source and by participant and was supplied without curation.

The cysteine opens and the phenylalanine closes a CDR3 of 15 amino acids. Only the CDR3 DNA is retained, 45 bases long and in frame from the first base. Sequences KGHSH (CDR1) and LQKENI (CDR2) are obtained from the germline V gene. V is cut by 4 bases and J by 0 bases, and the space between the germline ends is 12 bases. The TCR comes from a woman between 45 and 60 years old with acute or convalescent COVID-19. Input material: peripheral blood. Recombination joined TRBV18 with TRBJ1-2; tentative D gene TRBD1, with 5 bases matching. The bases are TGTGCCAGCTCACGCGAGGCACAGGCTAACTATGGCTACACCTTC. Translated, it reads CASSREAQANYGYTF.